This T cell receptor gamma chain derives from a study of human gamma delta and Vdelta1 T cells (dated by TCRdb to 2017 to 2018). About the investigation overall: In this study, the researchers looked at Delta One T cells, which are Vd1+ gamma-delta T cells, to see how well they work as cytotoxic effectors against acute myeloid leukemia.

The investigation overall reported the following: According to the report, Delta One T cells were polyclonal and showed broad cytotoxic targeting of acute myeloid leukemia.

The receptor library was made with PCR. The sequencing machine was an Illumina MiSeq. TCRdb reprocessed the public reads with the caller CATT; rows with the same DNA were merged afterwards. The table for this sample lists several thousand gamma-chain clones; 45% to 55% of them were counted only once. Roughly 2.7% of the sample is taken by the ten largest. Points on this clone: Which antigen it targets is not known. It has no much larger one-base neighbor in the sample; base qualities were not kept.

CDR1 VENAVY and CDR2 YDSYNSRV were looked up in the germline V gene. The CDR3 measures 10 amino acids from cysteine to phenylalanine. Kept here is only the CDR3 DNA, which spans 30 bases and is read in frame from base 1. The germline V end is reduced by 12 bases and the J end by 3 bases; junction bases left unmatched: 5. This sequence originates from a human donor in good health. The chain was built from TRGV8 and TRGJ1 or TRGJ2. The specimen was Vdelta1 gamma-delta T cells from blood grown in culture (DOT cells). Explained via the paper, the cell subset or site label denotes: Delta One T cells, in vitro expanded/differentiated Vd1+ gamma-delta T cells. The CDR3 loop reads CAFCYYKKLF. The DNA reads TGTGCCTTCTGTTATTATAAGAAACTCTTT.